This entry concerns a single T cell receptor (beta chain). Its specificity is not known. The data are from a study of cytomegalovirus exposure and HLA in healthy donors. Study-wide points: TCR beta V- and J-gene trimming was later associated with a missense DCLRE1C variant.

Primers included in the PCR were 60 Vbeta and 13 Jbeta primers. Here immunoSEQ multiplex PCR was the method, and the copy in TCRdb shows in-frame clones only, minus some. The sample carries over 110,000 clones, around three quarters recorded once. The material sequenced was PBMCs. The TCR originated in a woman aged 40-49 years in good health and CMV-seropositive.

The CDR3 sequence is CASSSGHRNEKLFF. For the CDR3, the DNA is TGTGCCAGCAGCTCGGGACATAGAAATGAAAAACTGTTTTTT. The J gene is TRBJ1-4, the V gene TRBV5-4; weak D call: TRBD1 (6 bases). The germline CDR1 and CDR2 sequences are SGHNT and YYREEE (reference sequence). This CDR3 is 14 amino acids long. The V end was cut by 3 bases, the J end by 5 bases, with 11 bases between.